The 11 T cell receptor beta chains given below trace back to one sample, sequenced in a study of T cells after posttransplantation cyclophosphamide. Generated by immunoSEQ multiplex PCR, the TCRdb table keeps only in-frame clones and is missing some. Counted here are more than 30,000 clones, 90% to 95% occurring once; the ten biggest clones make up less than 0.25%. The naive gate required viable CD3+CD4+ or CD3+CD8+ cells with CCR7+CD45RA+CD45RO-CD95-CD27+CD28+ phenotype. Material for sequencing was naive CD4+ T cells sorted from PBMCs. These receptors were obtained from a woman aged 55-70 years in good health, CMV-negative, and a related stem cell transplant donor.

The gene calls are TRBV7-2 and TRBJ1-1, with 10 bases fitting TRBD1. This CDR3 comprises 15 residues. Germline lookup yields CDR1 SGHTA and CDR2 FQGNSA. J lost 3 bases, V lost 4 bases, and 5 bases had no gene match. The CDR3 sequence is CASSSGTGVDTEAFF. In nucleotides, the CDR3 is TGTGCCAGCAGCTCAGGGACAGGGGTGGACACTGAAGCTTTCTTT. The full variable domain, completed using reference TRBV7-2 and TRBJ1-1, is GAGVSQSPSNKVTEKGKDVELRCDPISGHTALYWYRQSLGQGLEFLIYFQGNSAPDKSGLPSDRFSAERTGGSVSTLTIQRTQQEDSAVYLCASSSGTGVDTEAFFGQGTRLTVV.

Comments on this clone: This same CDR3 is encoded by further DNA sequences in the sample. The CDR3 DNA reads as TGTGCCAGCAGTTGGGGACAGGGGGCCGGGGAGCTGTTTTTT. Protein product: CASSWGQGAGELFF. The rearrangement links TRBV6-5 to TRBJ2-2; 11 nucleotides line up with TRBD1. Per the germline V gene, CDR1 is MNHEY and CDR2 is SVGAGI. V dropped 4 bases and J dropped 6; count of bases not matched to a gene: 1. The CDR3 contains 14 residues.

The chain employs TRBV5-1 and TRBJ2-3; 9 bases are shared with TRBD2. The germline CDR1 and CDR2 sequences are SGHRS and YFSETQ. The CDR3 sequence is 18 residues long. V shed 6 bases, J shed 0 bases, and the junction held 14 bases outside the gene matches. The CDR3 DNA follows: TGCGCCAGCACCCCGGGGGCGGGGGGGACCACTAGCACAGATACGCAGTATTTT. Protein sequence: CASTPGAGGTTSTDTQYF. Full variable domain (rest looked up from reference TRBV5-1 and TRBJ2-3): KAGVTQTPRYLIKTRGQQVTLSCSPISGHRSVSWYQQTPGQGLQFLFEYFSETQRNKGNFPGRFSGRQFSNSRSEMNVSTLELGDSALYLCASTPGAGGTTSTDTQYFGPGTRLTVL.

This chain uses TRBV28 with TRBJ2-5, with 14 bases lining up with TRBD2. Germline V CDR1 and CDR2: MDHEN, SYDVKM. The V segment lost 6 bases and the J segment 7 bases; nucleotides outside the gene matches: 7. This CDR3 has 15 amino acids. CDR3 sequence reads: CASSQGGLAGGTQYF. The DNA for the CDR3 is TGTGCCAGCAGCCAGGGTGGACTAGCGGGGGGGACCCAGTACTTC. Variable domain in full (rest from reference TRBV28 and TRBJ2-5): DVKVTQSSRYLVKRTGEKVFLECVQDMDHENMFWYRQDPGLGLRLIYFSYDVKMKEKGDIPEGYSVSREKKERFSLILESASTNQTSMYLCASSQGGLAGGTQYFGPGTRLLVL.

The V call is TRBV19, the J call TRBJ1-2; TRBD1 agrees at 7 bases. Germline CDR1 and CDR2: LNHDA and SQIVND (reference sequence). The ends lost 3 bases at V and 3 bases at J; junction bases unmatched: 1. The length of the CDR3 is 13 residues. As DNA, the CDR3 is TGTGCCAGTAGTATCGACAGGGACTATGGCTACACCTTC. Its translation is CASSIDRDYGYTF.

The sample holds one count of this clone. The chain combines TRBV7-9 with TRBJ2-3, with D hard to call. This CDR3 has 13 residues. The germline V gene encodes CDR1 SEHNR and CDR2 FQNEAQ (reference sequence). Deletions cut 3 bases from V and 3 bases from J, with 7 bases between. The CDR3 spells CASSLQKTDTQYF. The CDR3 DNA follows: TGTGCCAGCAGCTTGCAGAAAACAGATACGCAGTATTTT.

The gene calls are TRBV11-2 and TRBJ2-7; 8 bases match TRBD2. There are 13 residues in the CDR3. V lost 6 bases to trimming and J lost 6 bases; unmatched junction nucleotides: 7. Germline CDR1 SGHAT, CDR2 FQNNGV. The CDR3 bases are TGTGCCAGCAGTCGGGGACTAGTATCCGAGCAGTACTTC. Translating it yields CASSRGLVSEQYF.

The rearrangement links TRBV21-1 to TRBJ1-4; the table calls TRBD1, which could not be checked here. TRBV21-1 is classified as a pseudogene. The CDR3 spans 17 residues. CDR3 nucleotide sequence: TGTGCCAGCAGCACCCTAGAGGGGGCGATAACTAATGAAAAACTGTTTTTT. This translates into CASSTLEGAITNEKLFF.

The chain employs TRBV10-3 and TRBJ1-1; D may be TRBD1 (5 bases). The V end was cut by 4 bases, the J end by 4 bases, with 13 bases between. The germline CDR1 and CDR2 sequences are ENHRY and SYGVKD. CDR3 length: 14 residues. Written as DNA, the CDR3 is TGTGCCATCAGTGGACAGACAAGAGGCACTGAAGCTTTCTTT. Translation gives CAISGQTRGTEAFF.

The rearrangement links TRBV30 to TRBJ1-5, with a possible D match to TRBD1 (6 bases). Per the germline V gene, CDR1 is GTSNPN and CDR2 is SVGIG (reference sequence). The CDR3 is 13 amino acids. V was clipped by 5 bases and J by 5 bases, with 13 bases between them. The DNA for the CDR3 is TGTGCCTGGGGTAGAGGGGGAGATCAGCCCCAGCATTTT. It specifies CAWGRGGDQPQHF.

J is TRBJ2-2 and V is TRBV5-4; 12 nucleotides agree with TRBD2. The CDR3 contains 17 residues. Germline CDR1 SGHNT, CDR2 YYREEE (reference sequence). The trim removed 0 bases at V and 1 base at J, leaving 1 base unmatched. CDR3 nucleotide sequence: TGTGCCAGCAGCTTGGGGGGACTAGCGGGGAACACCGGGGAGCTGTTTTTT. It is translated as CASSLGGLAGNTGELFF.